The 6 T cell receptor beta chains in this list originate from one sample, sequenced in a study of CD8+ T cells in alopecia areata. The authors extracted RNA and reverse transcribed it into cDNA as the sequencing template. The method was immunoSEQ multiplex PCR; TCRdb's version includes in-frame clones alone and lacks a portion of them. The table records about 200,000 clones, approximately 57% of them present only once. Treatment denoted: oral pan-JAK inhibitor, 5-10 mg twice daily. This material consisted of CD4+ T cells sorted from blood, taken at week 4, from a patient treated with tofacitinib. The receptors come from a human donor with alopecia areata.

This chain joins TRBV5-6 and TRBJ1-1; TRBD1 matches 8 bases. J was trimmed by 3 bases and V by 6 bases; bases with no gene match: 13. The CDR3 has 16 amino acids. Germline lookup yields CDR1 SGHDT and CDR2 YYEEEE. The CDR3 coding sequence is TGTGCCAGCAACTCTGGACAGGGCGATATGTACACTGAAGCTTTCTTT. Its protein product is CASNSGQGDMYTEAFF.

The chain is built from TRBV29-1 and TRBJ1-1; 7 bases align to TRBD1. Germline V gene lookup returns CDR1 SQVTM and CDR2 ANQGSEA. V shed 7 bases and J 4 bases; nucleotides not matched to a gene: 9. This CDR3 is 13 amino acids long. The CDR3 DNA sequence: TGCAGCGGGGGACAGACCCTTGGCACTGAAGCTTTCTTT. This gives the protein CSGGQTLGTEAFF.

The gene calls are TRBV5-6 and TRBJ2-3; D gene ambiguous. The CDR3 loop spans 16 amino acids. In germline, CDR1 is SGHDT, CDR2 YYEEEE. Trimming removed 1 base at V and 5 bases at J, with 17 bases between. The CDR3 nucleotides are TGTGCCAGCAGCTTGACATTAGTAGGATATGAAGATACGCAGTATTTT. This encodes CASSLTLVGYEDTQYF.

The rearrangement uses TRBV2 and TRBJ1-2; weak D call: TRBD1 (5 bases). The CDR3 has 14 residues. V lost 8 bases and J lost 8, with 21 bases in between. CDR1 and CDR2 (germline): SNHLY, FYNNEI. The CDR3, as DNA: TGTGCCAGCGGGTCAGGCCGGACATCGGGAGGCTACACCTTC. Protein sequence: CASGSGRTSGGYTF. Variable domain in full (rest from reference TRBV2 and TRBJ1-2): EPEVTQTPSHQVTQMGQEVILRCVPISNHLYFYWYRQILGQKVEFLVSFYNNEISEKSEIFDDQFSVERPDGSNFTLKIRSTKLEDSAMYFCASGSGRTSGGYTFGSGTRLTVV.

This clone was counted only a few times. The rearrangement links TRBV7-9 to TRBJ1-4; possible D gene TRBD1, 5 bases. Germline assignment: CDR1 SEHNR and CDR2 FQNEAQ (reference sequence). The CDR3 is 14 amino acids. V lost 3 bases to trimming and J lost 7 bases, with 12 bases between them. CDR3 residues: CASSFGREGEKLFF. The CDR3 DNA sequence: TGTGCCAGCAGCTTCGGCAGGGAAGGTGAAAAACTGTTTTTT.

This clone was recorded once. The chain carries TRBV30 and TRBJ2-3; TRBD1 agrees at 7 bases. The CDR3 is 16 residues long. The V segment lost 2 bases and the J segment 4 bases; nucleotides outside the gene matches: 12. Germline CDR1 is GTSNPN and CDR2 is SVGIG (reference sequence). The CDR3 coding sequence is TGTGCCTGGAGTAATACGGCCGGGACAGCCTCAGATACGCAGTATTTT. This translates into CAWSNTAGTASDTQYF.